The 24 T cell receptor beta chains listed next were all sequenced from one sample in a study of blood T cells in healthy people across ages. With a J-beta primer mix and a sample-barcoded 5' primer, a second PCR ran about 7 to 11 cycles. TCRdb processed the 5' RACE reads anew with MiXCR; each CDR3 protein has one entry. The table lists hundreds of thousands of distinct CDR3 sequences, around two fifths of them singletons, with approximately 31% in the top ten. The sample comprised blood. The receptor source for this set is a man older than 75 in good health.

For this clonotype: This clone may be a read error of a much larger clone one base away. The CDR3 DNA sequence: TGTGCCAGCAGTTTTTGGGGGGAGGAAGAGACCCAGTTCTTC. Amino acids: CASSFWGEEETQFF. This chain uses TRBV28 with TRBJ2-1, with a tentative D call TRBD2 (6 bases). With 3 bases removed from V and 13 bases from J, the gap between germline ends came to 19 bases. The CDR3 length is 14 residues. Germline CDR1 is MDHEN and CDR2 is SYDVKM.

This clonotype has a handful of counts. The CDR3 nucleotides are TGCAGCGTGGGGTACAGGGGAGATCAGCCCCAGCATTTT. Encoded protein: CSVGYRGDQPQHF. The chain recombines TRBV29-1 with TRBJ1-5; TRBD1 agrees at 7 bases. This CDR3 has 13 residues. In germline, CDR1 is SQVTM, CDR2 ANQGSEA. Unmatched junction bases numbered 7, after V lost 6 bases and J lost 5 bases.

This clonotype showed up just a few times. V gene TRBV7-2 combines with J gene TRBJ2-7, with TRBD1 identical over 7 bases. The CDR3 has 15 amino acids. V was pared by 2 bases and J by 4 bases, with 8 bases of the junction left unmatched. The V gene's germline CDR1 is SGHTA and CDR2 FQGNSA. CDR3 bases: TGTGCCAGCAGCTTACGACAGGGTGGTAATTACGAGCAGTACTTC. Translated, it gives CASSLRQGGNYEQYF. Filled out from reference TRBV7-2 and TRBJ2-7, the complete variable domain reads GAGVSQSPSNKVTEKGKDVELRCDPISGHTALYWYRQSLGQGLEFLIYFQGNSAPDKSGLPSDRFSAERTGGSVSTLTIQRTQQEDSAVYLCASSLRQGGNYEQYFGPGTRLTVT.

V gene TRBV29-1 combines with J gene TRBJ2-5; 10 positions match TRBD1. V shed 3 bases and J 5 bases; nucleotides not matched to a gene: 9. The V gene's germline CDR1 is SQVTM and CDR2 ANQGSEA. This CDR3 is built from 15 residues. The CDR3 nucleotides read TGCAGCGTTGAGATGGGGGACAGGGGCTTCGAGACCCAGTACTTC. Residues: CSVEMGDRGFETQYF.

The rearrangement links TRBV6-2 or TRBV6-3 to TRBJ2-3; the D gene is possibly TRBD1 (6 bases). The CDR3 contains 14 residues. Germline CDR1 and CDR2: MNHEY and SVGEGT. V lost 0 bases to trimming and J lost 7 bases, with 11 bases between them. CDR3 sequence (DNA): TGTGCCAGCAGTTACTCGGGCAGGGGATATACGCAGTATTTT. Protein: CASSYSGRGYTQYF.

This clonotype was picked up a small number of times. This chain connects TRBV20-1 to TRBJ2-5; D is perhaps TRBD2 (5 bases). Between the trimmed V and J ends, which lost 2 bases and 5 bases, there was a span of 9 bases. The CDR3 loop spans 12 amino acids. Per germline, CDR1 DFQATT and CDR2 SNEGSKA (reference sequence). The CDR3 is CSARLAHETQYF. CDR3 in DNA: TGCAGTGCTAGACTAGCCCACGAGACCCAGTACTTC.

This clonotype was observed a single time. This chain uses TRBV20-1 with TRBJ2-3; 15 bases map to TRBD2. V gave up 1 base and J gave up 0 bases; unmatched junction bases: 8. CDR1 and CDR2 (germline): DFQATT, SNEGSKA (reference sequence). This CDR3 is 19 amino acids long. The DNA of the CDR3 is TGCAGTGCTAGAGGCGATGGGACTAGCGGGGGGACAAGCACAGATACGCAGTATTTT. Its protein is CSARGDGTSGGTSTDTQYF.

The table lists this clonotype with a few counts. The V gene is TRBV7-8, the J gene TRBJ2-5, with 11 bases lining up with TRBD2. J lost 2 bases, V lost 6 bases, and 8 bases had no gene match. The CDR3 runs 16 residues. Germline CDR1 SGHVS, CDR2 FQNEAQ. The CDR3 bases are TGTGCCAGCAGTCAAGGCGGACTAGCGGGTCAAGAGACCCAGTACTTC. This gives the protein CASSQGGLAGQETQYF.

With regard to this clonotype: One end of the junction is discordant with germline, which a read error may explain. The genes are TRBV5-1 and TRBJ2-1; 11 nucleotides agree with TRBD1. Germline CDR1 SGHRS, CDR2 YFSETQ. This CDR3 comprises 16 residues. Written as DNA, the CDR3 is TGCGTCAGCAGCGGGGGACAGGGGGGTCGGTACAATGAGCAGTTCTTC. It specifies CVSSGGQGGRYNEQFF.

The rearrangement links TRBV6-1 to TRBJ2-1; possible D gene TRBD2, 5 bases. Trimming removed 4 bases from V and 4 bases from J, with 17 bases in between. Germline V CDR1 and CDR2: MNHNS, SASEGT. The CDR3 is 16 residues long. CDR3 sequence reads: CASSVSGITPYNEQFF. The CDR3 bases are TGTGCCAGCAGTGTGTCGGGAATCACCCCTTACAATGAGCAGTTCTTC.

V gene TRBV10-3 combines with J gene TRBJ1-5; unclear D gene. V lost 0 bases, J lost 4 bases, and 4 bases lay in between. This CDR3 comprises 13 residues. CDR1 ENHRY and CDR2 SYGVKD come from the germline V gene. The CDR3 is CAISESQNQPQHF. CDR3 bases: TGTGCCATCAGTGAGTCCCAGAATCAGCCCCAGCATTTT.

This clonotype was seen more than once but under ten times. This chain joins TRBV3-1 and TRBJ2-7, with 8 bases matching TRBD1. J was trimmed by 3 bases and V by 5 bases; bases with no gene match: 6. The CDR3 covers 14 residues. Germline V gene sequence: CDR1 LGHDT, CDR2 YNNKEL (reference sequence). DNA of the CDR3: TGTGCCAGCAGCTCCCGGGACAGGTTCTACGAGCAGTACTTC. Its translation is CASSSRDRFYEQYF.

J is TRBJ2-2 and V is TRBV7-8; 10 bases map to TRBD2. Germline V gene lookup returns CDR1 SGHVS and CDR2 FQNEAQ. This CDR3 is built from 17 residues. Trimming cost V 0 bases and J 5 bases; bases outside gene matches: 6. The CDR3 coding sequence is TGTGCCAGCAGCTTAGCGCCTAGCGGGAGTTGGACCGGGGAGCTGTTTTTT. It yields the protein CASSLAPSGSWTGELFF.

Regarding this clonotype: The junction differs from germline at one of its ends, possibly a read error. The rearrangement joins TRBV11-2 to TRBJ2-2, with a possible D match to TRBD1 (5 bases). This CDR3 has 14 amino acids. CDR1 and CDR2 from the germline V gene are SGHAT and FQNNGV. CDR3 protein: CASRQDPNTGELFF. As DNA, the CDR3 is TGTGCCAGCAGACAGGACCCGAACACCGGTGAGCTGTTTTTT.

The gene calls are TRBV3-1 and TRBJ2-5; D gene ambiguous. The assigned J gene may be wrong: the sequence end matches TRBJ2-7 better. The CDR3 sequence is 13 residues long. In germline, CDR1 is LGHDT, CDR2 YNNKEL (reference sequence). CDR3: CASSQARQVEQYF. CDR3 coding DNA: TGTGCCAGCAGCCAAGCCCGTCAAGTCGAGCAGTACTTC.

This chain connects TRBV6-2 or TRBV6-3 to TRBJ2-1; either TRBD1 or TRBD2 may supply D (5 bases each). Trimming shortened V by 0 bases and J by 6 bases, and 12 bases separated the two germline ends. The CDR3 sequence is 15 residues long. CDR1 MNHEY and CDR2 SVGEGT come from the germline V gene. Here the CDR3 reads CASSYSINGANEQFF. The CDR3 region has the DNA TGTGCCAGCAGTTACTCGATTAACGGGGCCAATGAGCAGTTCTTC.

The chain carries TRBV20-1 and TRBJ1-1; D may be TRBD1 (5 bases). The CDR3 consists of 14 residues. Germline V gives CDR1 DFQATT, CDR2 SNEGSKA (reference sequence). With 0 bases removed from V and 5 bases from J, the gap between germline ends came to 13 bases. The CDR3 loop reads CSARDSRGGTEAFF. The CDR3 bases are TGCAGTGCTAGAGATTCGAGGGGAGGAACTGAAGCTTTCTTT.

This chain uses TRBV9 with TRBJ1-5, with 8 bases aligning to TRBD1. This CDR3 spans 15 amino acids. CDR1 is SGDLS, CDR2 YYNGEE, per germline. V was clipped by 3 bases and J by 6 bases; unmatched bases: 8. The CDR3 DNA reads as TGTGCCAGCAGCGCCTTGGACAGGGTGGGTCAGCCCCAGCATTTT. Translating it yields CASSALDRVGQPQHF.

Note on this clonotype: Germline is not matched at one junction end, which may reflect a read error. The chain joins TRBV27 to TRBJ1-2; D not resolved. The CDR3 contains 14 residues. Germline loops: CDR1 MNHEY, CDR2 SMNVEV (reference sequence). This CDR3 reads CASSLSIRNYGYIF. DNA for the CDR3: TGTGCCAGCAGTTTATCGATCAGAAACTATGGCTACATCTTC.

This clonotype was seen only a few times. The chain uses TRBV7-2 and TRBJ2-2; the match to TRBD2 covers 11 bases. Germline V lookup: CDR1 SGHTA, CDR2 FQGNSA. With 5 bases clipped from V and 7 bases from J, the junction kept 3 bases outside the gene matches. This CDR3 contains 14 residues. The CDR3 here is CASSALAGGGELFF. In DNA form, the CDR3 reads TGTGCCAGCAGCGCCCTAGCGGGAGGCGGGGAGCTGTTTTTT.

This clonotype appeared a few times. The rearrangement links TRBV28 to TRBJ2-1; a possible D gene is TRBD1 (8 bases). This CDR3 spans 14 amino acids. V dropped 6 bases and J dropped 6 bases, with 15 bases sitting between them. In germline, CDR1 is MDHEN, CDR2 SYDVKM. The CDR3 nucleotides are TGTGCCAGCAGGCGATACAGGGGGGGCAATGAGCAGTTCTTC. Its translation is CASRRYRGGNEQFF.

DNA for the CDR3: TGTGCCAGCAGTGAATGGTCGGGAGAGGAGACCCAGTACTTC. Translation gives CASSEWSGEETQYF. The chain uses TRBV25-1 and TRBJ2-4, with D perhaps TRBD2 (6 bases). Judging by the DNA end, TRBJ2-5 fits better; the J call may be wrong. The CDR3 extends over 14 amino acids. From germline, CDR1 is MGHDK and CDR2 SYGVNS.

In its sample, this clonotype was seen a few times. The V gene is TRBV14, the J gene TRBJ2-1; TRBD2 aligns across 14 bases. Germline CDR1 is SGHDN and CDR2 is FVKESK. The junction had 7 bases not matched to a gene; V was cut back by 0 bases and J by 6 bases. This CDR3 contains 18 residues. CDR3 sequence: CASSQDLRGLAGGNEQFF. The DNA for the CDR3 is TGTGCCAGCAGCCAAGATTTGAGAGGACTAGCGGGAGGCAATGAGCAGTTCTTC. Full variable domain (rest looked up from reference TRBV14 and TRBJ2-1): EAGVTQFPSHSVIEKGQTVTLRCDPISGHDNLYWYRRVMGKEIKFLLHFVKESKQDESGMPNNRFLAERTGGTYSTLKVQPAELEDSGVYFCASSQDLRGLAGGNEQFFGPGTRLTVL.

This rearrangement joins TRBV28 to TRBJ2-7; D not resolved. CDR3 size: 14 residues. Germline lookup yields CDR1 MDHEN and CDR2 SYDVKM. V lost 10 bases and J lost 3, with 19 bases in between. The CDR3 is CAISSRKGIYEQYF. The DNA of the CDR3 is TGTGCCATCTCCTCCCGGAAAGGGATCTACGAGCAGTACTTC.